Below, 20 T cell receptor beta chains from the same sample are listed, as sequenced in a study of identical twins. TCRdb passed the 5' RACE reads through MiXCR, listing each CDR3 protein once. The profile shows 1.5 million to 2 million distinct CDR3 sequences, 32% of them singletons. The sequencing sample was made of cord blood. Source of these receptors: a newborn girl in good health.

The chain carries TRBV29-1 and TRBJ2-1; the match to TRBD2 covers 10 bases. CDR1 and CDR2 (germline): SQVTM, ANQGSEA. The CDR3 runs 13 residues. J was trimmed by 4 bases and V by 8 bases; bases with no gene match: 5. The CDR3 DNA sequence: TGCAGCTCTAGCGGGAGTGGATACAATGAGCAGTTCTTC. This codes for CSSSGSGYNEQFF.

The chain links TRBV2 to TRBJ2-1, with a possible D match to TRBD1 (5 bases). V lost 3 bases and J 6 bases, leaving 9 bases between the germline ends. The CDR3 covers 13 residues. Germline-derived CDR1 and CDR2 are SNHLY and FYNNEI. CDR3 region: CASSDRATNEQFF. The CDR3, as DNA: TGTGCCAGCAGTGACAGGGCCACCAATGAGCAGTTCTTC.

This chain joins TRBV28 and TRBJ2-7, with D possibly TRBD2 on 6 matching bases. Trimming shortened V by 2 bases and J by 4 bases, and 18 bases separated the two germline ends. Germline loops: CDR1 MDHEN, CDR2 SYDVKM. This CDR3 has 16 residues. CDR3 in DNA: TGTGCCAGCAGTTTAGACGTCGGGACTCCACAATACGAGCAGTACTTC. Amino acids: CASSLDVGTPQYEQYF.

The chain uses TRBV7-2 and TRBJ2-6, with 8 bases matching TRBD1. Germline V gives CDR1 SGHTA, CDR2 FQGNSA. The CDR3 totals 18 residues. Germline trimming cut 2 bases from V and 0 bases from J; bases unmatched to any gene: 6. Here the CDR3 reads CASSLRDRFSSGANVLTF. The CDR3 nucleotides read TGTGCCAGCAGCTTAAGGGACAGGTTTAGCTCTGGGGCCAACGTCCTGACTTTC. The full variable domain, completed using reference TRBV7-2 and TRBJ2-6, is GAGVSQSPSNKVTEKGKDVELRCDPISGHTALYWYRQSLGQGLEFLIYFQGNSAPDKSGLPSDRFSAERTGGSVSTLTIQRTQQEDSAVYLCASSLRDRFSSGANVLTFGAGSRLTVL.

The table lists this clonotype with a few counts. The V and J genes are TRBV7-2 and TRBJ2-1; D call uncertain. V shed 4 bases and J shed 4 bases, with 11 bases lying between them. This CDR3 is built from 14 residues. CDR1 SGHTA and CDR2 FQGNSA come from the germline V gene. CDR3 in amino acids: CASSSDRAYNEQFF. The CDR3 DNA follows: TGTGCCAGCAGCTCCGATCGAGCTTACAATGAGCAGTTCTTC.

This clonotype was counted once. The chain is built from TRBV13 and TRBJ2-3, with 13 nucleotides matching TRBD2. This CDR3 comprises 17 residues. Germline CDR1 reads PRHDT; CDR2 reads FYEKMQ (reference sequence). V dropped 8 bases and J dropped 1; count of bases not matched to a gene: 9. CDR3 DNA sequence: TGTGCCAGCCGGAGGACTAGCGGGGGACTTCGCACAGATACGCAGTATTTT. It codes for CASRRTSGGLRTDTQYF. Variable domain in full (rest from reference TRBV13 and TRBJ2-3): AAGVIQSPRHLIKEKRETATLKCYPIPRHDTVYWYQQGPGQDPQFLISFYEKMQSDKGSIPDRFSAQQFSDYHSELNMSSLELGDSALYFCASRRTSGGLRTDTQYFGPGTRLTVL.

As DNA, the CDR3 is TGTGCCAGCAGTTACACGGCAAGGGTCCTGGGTGAGCAGTTCTTC. Protein sequence: CASSYTARVLGEQFF. The J gene is TRBJ2-1, the V gene TRBV6-5; D remains unclear. Germline V CDR1 and CDR2: MNHEY, SVGAGI. CDR3 length equals 15 residues. Trimming took off 2 bases at V and 9 bases at J, with 17 bases between the two ends.

The CDR3 loop reads CASSLEWDRANQPQHF. The CDR3 DNA reads as TGTGCCAGCAGTTTAGAGTGGGACAGGGCCAATCAGCCCCAGCATTTT. This sequence joins TRBV12-3 or TRBV12-4 and TRBJ1-5; 9 nucleotides match TRBD1. V trimming: 1 base; J trimming: 3 bases; junction bases outside the gene matches: 4. This CDR3 comprises 16 residues.

The chain recombines TRBV10-3 with TRBJ2-7; D remains unclear. Germline CDR1 ENHRY, CDR2 SYGVKD. Trimming took 3 bases from V and 3 from J, leaving 9 bases between them. This CDR3 has 13 residues. Here the CDR3 reads CAISEGGDYEQYF. In DNA, the CDR3 is TGTGCCATCAGTGAAGGTGGGGACTACGAGCAGTACTTC.

The chain links TRBV20-1 to TRBJ2-7, with D possibly matching TRBD1 (6 bases). The CDR3 is 16 residues long. The germline gives CDR1 DFQATT, CDR2 SNEGSKA (reference sequence). Trimming took 1 base from V and 0 from J, leaving 16 bases between them. CDR3 amino acids: CSARGGSTGSSYEQYF. The CDR3 DNA is TGCAGTGCTAGAGGGGGATCGACAGGAAGCTCCTACGAGCAGTACTTC.

The chain recombines TRBV20-1 with TRBJ1-1; weak D call: TRBD1 (6 bases). CDR1 is DFQATT and CDR2 is SNEGSKA in the germline V gene (reference sequence). The CDR3 is 13 residues long. The V gene lost 3 bases and the J gene lost 5 bases, with 13 bases spanning the gap. The CDR3 region has the DNA TGCAGTGCTAGTTTGGGGGCAGGGACTGAAGCTTTCTTT. This translates into CSASLGAGTEAFF.

This sequence joins TRBV10-3 and TRBJ2-7; D unresolved. The J call may be mistaken, given a closer DNA end match to TRBJ2-5. CDR3 length: 13 residues. From germline, CDR1 is ENHRY and CDR2 SYGVKD. CDR3 in amino acids: CAISERTWETQYF. CDR3 coding DNA: TGTGCCATCAGTGAGAGGACGTGGGAGACCCAGTACTTC.

This clonotype has ten or more counts. The chain carries TRBV10-3 and TRBJ2-6; maybe TRBD1 (6 bases). V lost 4 bases to trimming and J lost 4 bases, with 11 bases between them. In germline, CDR1 is ENHRY, CDR2 SYGVKD. The CDR3 length is 15 residues. The CDR3 region has the DNA TGTGCCATCAGTGCTACAGGGTCCGGGGCCAACGTCCTGACTTTC. It encodes CAISATGSGANVLTF.

This clonotype was recorded many times. The rearrangement uses TRBV6-2 or TRBV6-3 and TRBJ2-7; D is uncertain. CDR1 is MNHEY, CDR2 SVGEGT, per germline. The CDR3 loop spans 12 amino acids. V lost 2 bases, J lost 3 bases, and 5 bases lay in between. DNA of the CDR3: TGTGCCAGCAGTTACCGTATCTACGAGCAGTACTTC. Encoded protein: CASSYRIYEQYF.

This clonotype has just one count. The chain carries TRBV2 and TRBJ1-1; perhaps TRBD1 as D (6 bases). The CDR3 is 12 residues long. V was clipped by 7 bases and J by 5 bases, with 11 bases between them. Per the germline V gene, CDR1 is SNHLY and CDR2 is FYNNEI. Here the CDR3 reads CASMWRGTEAFF. CDR3 bases: TGTGCCAGCATGTGGAGGGGGACTGAAGCTTTCTTT.

CDR3 DNA sequence: TGTGCCGGTCGACAGGAGAACACCGGGGAGCTGTTTTTT. This sequence encodes CAGRQENTGELFF. This chain connects TRBV6-2 or TRBV6-3 to TRBJ2-2, with a weak D call TRBD1 (6 bases). Germline V gene data show CDR1 as MNHEY and CDR2 as SVGEGT. This CDR3 has 13 residues. Trimming took 11 bases from V and 1 from J, leaving 11 bases between them.

V gene TRBV20-1 combines with J gene TRBJ2-2; no firm D call. The CDR3 covers 11 residues. Trimming pared 4 bases from V and 6 bases from J, leaving 6 bases between. Germline loops: CDR1 DFQATT, CDR2 SNEGSKA (reference sequence). The DNA of the CDR3 is TGCAGTGCTATGGCCGCCGGGGAGCTGTTTTTT. It is translated as CSAMAAGELFF.

This clonotype came up a few times. This CDR3 is CASSQALTGPNTEAFF. Written as DNA, the CDR3 is TGTGCCAGCAGCCAAGCACTGACAGGGCCGAACACTGAAGCTTTCTTT. The rearrangement uses TRBV4-2 and TRBJ1-1, with 7 nucleotides matching TRBD1. Per germline, CDR1 LGHNA and CDR2 YNFKEQ. The CDR3 is made up of 16 amino acids. Unmatched junction bases numbered 6, after V lost 1 base and J lost 1 base.

The sample holds a few counts of this clonotype. V usage is TRBV5-6 and J usage is TRBJ1-5; 11 bases line up with TRBD1. Germline CDR1 SGHDT, CDR2 YYEEEE. J lost 2 bases, V lost 4 bases, and 8 bases had no gene match. The CDR3 is made up of 17 amino acids. CDR3 coding DNA: TGTGCCAGCAGCCGCCGAGGGACAGGGGGAGGCAATCAGCCCCAGCATTTT. Amino acid sequence: CASSRRGTGGGNQPQHF. The whole variable domain, filled in from reference TRBV5-6 and TRBJ1-5, reads DAGVTQSPTHLIKTRGQQVTLRCSPKSGHDTVSWYQQALGQGPQFIFQYYEEEERQRGNFPDRFSGHQFPNYSSELNVNALLLGDSALYLCASSRRGTGGGNQPQHFGDGTRLSIL.

This chain links TRBV18 with TRBJ2-7; D uncertain. The ends were cut back, 1 base at V and 6 bases at J, with 13 bases in the middle. Germline V gene sequence: CDR1 KGHSH, CDR2 LQKENI. The CDR3 extends over 14 amino acids. This chain's CDR3 is CASSPLRSVTEQYF. Here the CDR3 DNA reads TGTGCCAGCTCACCACTTCGGTCGGTGACCGAGCAGTACTTC.